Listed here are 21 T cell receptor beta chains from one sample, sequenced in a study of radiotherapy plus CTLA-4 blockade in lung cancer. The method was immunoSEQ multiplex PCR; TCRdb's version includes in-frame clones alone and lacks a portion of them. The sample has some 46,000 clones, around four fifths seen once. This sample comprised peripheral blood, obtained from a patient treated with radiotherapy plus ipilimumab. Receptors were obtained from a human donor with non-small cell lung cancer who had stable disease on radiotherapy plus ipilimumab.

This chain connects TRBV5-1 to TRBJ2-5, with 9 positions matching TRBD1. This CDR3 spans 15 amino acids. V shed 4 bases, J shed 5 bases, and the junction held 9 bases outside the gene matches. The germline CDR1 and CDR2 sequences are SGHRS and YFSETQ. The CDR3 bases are TGCGCCAGCAGCGTGGACAGGGGAAGGGGTGAGACCCAGTACTTC. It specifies CASSVDRGRGETQYF.

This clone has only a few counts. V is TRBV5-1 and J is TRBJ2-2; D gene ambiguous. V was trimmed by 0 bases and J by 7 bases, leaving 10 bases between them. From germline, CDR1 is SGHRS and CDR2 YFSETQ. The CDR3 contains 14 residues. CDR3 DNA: TGCGCCAGCAGCTTGGGTCAGGTCGGCGGGGAGCTGTTTTTT. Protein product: CASSLGQVGGELFF.

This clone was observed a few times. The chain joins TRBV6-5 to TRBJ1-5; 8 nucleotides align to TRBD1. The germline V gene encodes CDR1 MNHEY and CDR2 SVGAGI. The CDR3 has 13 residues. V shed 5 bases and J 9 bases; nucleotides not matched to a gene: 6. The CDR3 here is CASSPGQGRPQHF. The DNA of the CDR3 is TGTGCCAGCAGTCCAGGACAGGGAAGGCCCCAGCATTTT.

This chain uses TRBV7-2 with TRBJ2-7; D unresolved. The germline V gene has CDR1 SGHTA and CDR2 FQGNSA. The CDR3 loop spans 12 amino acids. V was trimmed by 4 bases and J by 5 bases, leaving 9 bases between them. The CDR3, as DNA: TGTGCCAGCAGCTCAGGCCCCAACGAGCAGTACTTC. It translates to CASSSGPNEQYF.

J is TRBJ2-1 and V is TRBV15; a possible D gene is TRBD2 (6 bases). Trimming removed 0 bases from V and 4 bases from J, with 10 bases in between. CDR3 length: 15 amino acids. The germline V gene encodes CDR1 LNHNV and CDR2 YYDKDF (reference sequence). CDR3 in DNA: TGTGCCACCAGCAGAGATCACGGGGGTTACAATGAGCAGTTCTTC. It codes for CATSRDHGGYNEQFF.

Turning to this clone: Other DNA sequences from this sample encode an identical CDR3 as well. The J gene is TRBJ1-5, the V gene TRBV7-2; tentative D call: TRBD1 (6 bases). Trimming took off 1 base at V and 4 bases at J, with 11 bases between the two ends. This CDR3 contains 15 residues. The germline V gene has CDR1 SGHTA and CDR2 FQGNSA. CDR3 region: CASSLEGQMNQPQHF. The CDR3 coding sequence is TGTGCCAGCAGCTTAGAGGGACAAATGAATCAGCCCCAGCATTTT.

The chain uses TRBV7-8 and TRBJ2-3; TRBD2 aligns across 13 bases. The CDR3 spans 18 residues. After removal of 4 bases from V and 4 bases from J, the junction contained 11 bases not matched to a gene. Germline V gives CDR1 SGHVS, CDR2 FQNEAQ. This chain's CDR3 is CASSSGLAGAWGADTQYF. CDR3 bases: TGTGCCAGCAGCTCAGGACTAGCGGGAGCCTGGGGGGCAGATACGCAGTATTTT.

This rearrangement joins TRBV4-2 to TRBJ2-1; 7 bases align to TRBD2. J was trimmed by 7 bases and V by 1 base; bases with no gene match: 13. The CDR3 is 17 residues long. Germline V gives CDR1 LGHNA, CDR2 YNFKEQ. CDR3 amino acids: CASSQVIGGRGGNEQFF. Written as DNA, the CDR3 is TGTGCCAGCAGCCAAGTCATCGGCGGGAGAGGCGGGAATGAGCAGTTCTTC.

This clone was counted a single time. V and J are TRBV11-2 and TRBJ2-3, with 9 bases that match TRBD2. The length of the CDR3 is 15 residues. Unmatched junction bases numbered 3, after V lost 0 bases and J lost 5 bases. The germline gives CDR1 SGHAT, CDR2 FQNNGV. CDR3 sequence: CASSLEGREGDTQYF. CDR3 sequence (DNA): TGTGCCAGCAGCTTAGAGGGGCGGGAGGGAGATACGCAGTATTTT.

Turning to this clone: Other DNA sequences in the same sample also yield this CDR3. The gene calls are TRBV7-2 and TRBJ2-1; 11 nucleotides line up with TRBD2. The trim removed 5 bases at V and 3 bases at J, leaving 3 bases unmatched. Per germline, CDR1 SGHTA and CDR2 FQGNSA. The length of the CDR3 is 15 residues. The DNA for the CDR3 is TGTGCCAGCAGCCCAGGGACTAGCGGCTACAATGAGCAGTTCTTC. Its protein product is CASSPGTSGYNEQFF.

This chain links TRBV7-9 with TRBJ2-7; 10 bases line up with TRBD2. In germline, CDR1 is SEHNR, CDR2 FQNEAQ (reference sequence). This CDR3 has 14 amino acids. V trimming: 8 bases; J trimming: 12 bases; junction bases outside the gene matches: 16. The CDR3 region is CASGRPGLARERYF. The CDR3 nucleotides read TGTGCCAGCGGGAGACCGGGACTAGCGCGAGAAAGGTACTTC.

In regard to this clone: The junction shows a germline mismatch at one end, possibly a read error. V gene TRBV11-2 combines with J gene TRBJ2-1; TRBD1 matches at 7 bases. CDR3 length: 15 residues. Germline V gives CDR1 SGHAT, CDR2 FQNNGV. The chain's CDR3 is CASSQLGQVNPPPVF. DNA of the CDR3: TGTGCCAGCAGCCAATTAGGACAGGTTAACCCCCCTCCGGTCTTC.

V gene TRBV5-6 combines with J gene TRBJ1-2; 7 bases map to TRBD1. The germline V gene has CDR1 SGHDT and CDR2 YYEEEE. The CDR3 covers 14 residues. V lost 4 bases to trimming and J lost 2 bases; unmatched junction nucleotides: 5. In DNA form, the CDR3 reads TGTGCCAGCAGCCCTGACAGGGAGAACTATGGCTACACCTTC. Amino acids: CASSPDRENYGYTF.

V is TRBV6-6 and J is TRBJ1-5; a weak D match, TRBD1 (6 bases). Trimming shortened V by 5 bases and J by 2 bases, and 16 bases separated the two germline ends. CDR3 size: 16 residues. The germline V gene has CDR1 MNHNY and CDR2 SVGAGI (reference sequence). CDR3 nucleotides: TGTGCCAGCAGTCCCCCAGGGGCTTCCGGCAATCAGCCCCAGCATTTT. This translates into CASSPPGASGNQPQHF.

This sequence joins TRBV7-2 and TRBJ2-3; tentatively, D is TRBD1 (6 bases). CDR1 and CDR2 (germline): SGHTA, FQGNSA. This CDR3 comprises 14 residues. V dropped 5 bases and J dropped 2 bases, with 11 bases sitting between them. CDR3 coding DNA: TGTGCCAGCAGCAGAAGGGGGTTCACAGATACGCAGTATTTT. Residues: CASSRRGFTDTQYF.

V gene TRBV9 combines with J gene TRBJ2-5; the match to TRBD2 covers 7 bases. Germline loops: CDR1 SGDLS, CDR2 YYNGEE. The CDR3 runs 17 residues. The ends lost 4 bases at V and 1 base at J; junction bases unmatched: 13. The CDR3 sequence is CASSSSPPGGGQETQYF. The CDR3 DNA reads TGTGCCAGCAGCTCGAGCCCCCCCGGCGGGGGCCAAGAGACCCAGTACTTC. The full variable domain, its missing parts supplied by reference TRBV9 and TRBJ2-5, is DSGVTQTPKHLITATGQRVTLRCSPRSGDLSVYWYQQSLDQGLQFLIQYYNGEERAKGNILERFSAQQFPDLHSELNLSSLELGDSALYFCASSSSPPGGGQETQYFGPGTRLLVL.

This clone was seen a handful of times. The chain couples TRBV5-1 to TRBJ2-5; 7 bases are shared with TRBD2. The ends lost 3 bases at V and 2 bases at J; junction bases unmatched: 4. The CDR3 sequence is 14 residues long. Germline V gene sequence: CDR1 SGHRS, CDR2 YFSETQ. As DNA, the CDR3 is TGCGCCAGCAGCTGGAGCGGGATTCAAGAGACCCAGTACTTC. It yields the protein CASSWSGIQETQYF.

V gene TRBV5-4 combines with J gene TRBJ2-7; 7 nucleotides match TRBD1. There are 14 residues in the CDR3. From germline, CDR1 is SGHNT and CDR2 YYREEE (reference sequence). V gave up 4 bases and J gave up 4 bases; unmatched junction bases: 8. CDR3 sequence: CASSAGTDLYEQYF. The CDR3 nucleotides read TGTGCCAGCAGCGCCGGGACAGACCTATACGAGCAGTACTTC.

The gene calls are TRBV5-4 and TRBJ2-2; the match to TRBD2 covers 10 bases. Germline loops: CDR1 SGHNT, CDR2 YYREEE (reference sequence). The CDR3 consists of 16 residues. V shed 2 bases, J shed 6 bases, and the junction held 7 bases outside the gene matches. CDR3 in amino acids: CASSLGASGSPGELFF. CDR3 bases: TGTGCCAGCAGCTTAGGGGCTAGCGGGAGCCCCGGGGAGCTGTTTTTT.

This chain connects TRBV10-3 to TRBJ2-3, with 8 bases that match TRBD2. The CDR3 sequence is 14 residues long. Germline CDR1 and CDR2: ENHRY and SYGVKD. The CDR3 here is CVTSGGASTDTQYF. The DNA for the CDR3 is TGTGTGACATCGGGAGGGGCTAGCACAGATACGCAGTATTTT.

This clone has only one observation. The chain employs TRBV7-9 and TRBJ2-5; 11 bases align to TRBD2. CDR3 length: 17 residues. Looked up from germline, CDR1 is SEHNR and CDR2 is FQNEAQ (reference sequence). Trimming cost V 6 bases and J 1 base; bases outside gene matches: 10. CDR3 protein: CASSTGTSGFGQETQYF. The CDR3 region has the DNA TGTGCCAGCAGTACCGGGACTAGCGGATTCGGCCAAGAGACCCAGTACTTC.